This TCR beta chain is drawn from a study of T cells after somatic rescue of genetic block. The method was immunoSEQ multiplex PCR; TCRdb's version includes in-frame clones alone and lacks a portion of them. The sample holds some 67,000 clones, about 90% seen once. The CDR3 loop spans 14 amino acids. CDR1 is SGHTA, CDR2 FQGNSA, per germline. V dropped 4 bases and J dropped 7; count of bases not matched to a gene: 3. The sample comprised peripheral blood mononuclear cells (PBMCs). The clonotype originates from a man aged 35 to 55. This chain uses TRBV7-2 with TRBJ1-4; 10 nucleotides agree with TRBD1. CDR3 loop: CASSYRDRGEKLFF. As DNA, the CDR3 is TGTGCCAGCAGCTACCGGGACAGGGGTGAAAAACTGTTTTTT.